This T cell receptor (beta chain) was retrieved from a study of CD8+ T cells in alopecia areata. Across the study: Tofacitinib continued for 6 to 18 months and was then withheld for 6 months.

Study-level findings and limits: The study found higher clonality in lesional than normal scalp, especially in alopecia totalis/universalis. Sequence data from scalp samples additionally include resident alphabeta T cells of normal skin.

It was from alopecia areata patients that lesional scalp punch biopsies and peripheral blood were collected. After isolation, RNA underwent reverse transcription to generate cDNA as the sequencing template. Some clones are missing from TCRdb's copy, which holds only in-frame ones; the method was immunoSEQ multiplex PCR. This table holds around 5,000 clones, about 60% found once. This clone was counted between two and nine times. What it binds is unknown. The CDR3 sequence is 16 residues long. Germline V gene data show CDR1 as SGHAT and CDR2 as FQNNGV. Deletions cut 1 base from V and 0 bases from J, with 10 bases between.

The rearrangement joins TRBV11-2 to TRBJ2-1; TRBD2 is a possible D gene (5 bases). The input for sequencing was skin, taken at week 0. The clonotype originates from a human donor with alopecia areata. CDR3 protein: CASSLVASSSYNEQFF. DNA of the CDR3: TGTGCCAGCAGCTTAGTAGCGAGCAGCTCCTACAATGAGCAGTTCTTC.